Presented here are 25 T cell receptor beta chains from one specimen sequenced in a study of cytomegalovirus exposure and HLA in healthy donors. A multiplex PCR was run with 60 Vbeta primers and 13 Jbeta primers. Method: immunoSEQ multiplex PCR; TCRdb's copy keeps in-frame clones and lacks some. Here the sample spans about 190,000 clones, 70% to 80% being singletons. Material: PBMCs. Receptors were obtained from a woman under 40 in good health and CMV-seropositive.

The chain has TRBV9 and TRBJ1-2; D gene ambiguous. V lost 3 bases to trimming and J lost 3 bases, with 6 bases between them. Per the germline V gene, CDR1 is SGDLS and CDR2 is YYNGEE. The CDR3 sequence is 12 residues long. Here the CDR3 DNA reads TGTGCCAGCAGCGCGGGTCACTATGGCTACACCTTC. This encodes CASSAGHYGYTF.

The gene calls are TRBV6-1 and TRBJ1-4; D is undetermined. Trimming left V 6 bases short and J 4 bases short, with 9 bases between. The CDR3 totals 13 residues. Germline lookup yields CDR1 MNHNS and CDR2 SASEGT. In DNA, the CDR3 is TGTGCCAGCAGGCGGGGAATTAATGAAAAACTGTTTTTT. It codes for CASRRGINEKLFF.

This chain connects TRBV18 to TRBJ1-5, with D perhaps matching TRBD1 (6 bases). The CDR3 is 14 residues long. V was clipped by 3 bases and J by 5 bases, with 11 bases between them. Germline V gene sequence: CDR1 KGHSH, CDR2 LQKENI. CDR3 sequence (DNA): TGTGCCAGCTCACCTGGGACAACGGATCAGCCCCAGCATTTT. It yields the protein CASSPGTTDQPQHF.

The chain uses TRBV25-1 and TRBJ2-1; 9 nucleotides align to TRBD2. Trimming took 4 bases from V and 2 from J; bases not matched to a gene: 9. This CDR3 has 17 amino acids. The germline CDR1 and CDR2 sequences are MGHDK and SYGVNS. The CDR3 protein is CASSVNLAGEAYNEQFF. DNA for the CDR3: TGTGCCAGCAGTGTGAACTTAGCGGGAGAAGCCTACAATGAGCAGTTCTTC.

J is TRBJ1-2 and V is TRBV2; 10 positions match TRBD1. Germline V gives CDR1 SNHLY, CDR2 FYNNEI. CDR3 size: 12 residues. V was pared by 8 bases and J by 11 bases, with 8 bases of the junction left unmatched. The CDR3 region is CASSDRGDLYTF. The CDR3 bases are TGTGCCAGCTCGGACAGGGGGGACCTTTACACCTTC.

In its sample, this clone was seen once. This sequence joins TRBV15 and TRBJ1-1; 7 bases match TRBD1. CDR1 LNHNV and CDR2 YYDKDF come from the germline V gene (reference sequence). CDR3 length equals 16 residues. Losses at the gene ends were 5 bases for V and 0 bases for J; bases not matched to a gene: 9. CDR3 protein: CATSPEQGLMNTEAFF. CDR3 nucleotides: TGTGCCACCAGCCCCGAACAGGGGTTGATGAACACTGAAGCTTTCTTT.

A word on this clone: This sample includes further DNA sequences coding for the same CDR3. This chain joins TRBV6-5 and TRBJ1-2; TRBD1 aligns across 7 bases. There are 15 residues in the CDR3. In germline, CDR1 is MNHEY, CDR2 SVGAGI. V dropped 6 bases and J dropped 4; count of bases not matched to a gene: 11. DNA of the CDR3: TGTGCCAGCAGCGCCCGGACAGGTCTTATCTATGGCTACACCTTC. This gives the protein CASSARTGLIYGYTF.

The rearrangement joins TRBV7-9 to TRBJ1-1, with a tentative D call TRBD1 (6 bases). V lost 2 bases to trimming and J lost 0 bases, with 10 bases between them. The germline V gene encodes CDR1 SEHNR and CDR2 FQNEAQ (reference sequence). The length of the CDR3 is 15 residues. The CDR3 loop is CASSLTGLLNTEAFF. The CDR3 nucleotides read TGTGCCAGCAGCTTAACAGGGCTGTTGAACACTGAAGCTTTCTTT.

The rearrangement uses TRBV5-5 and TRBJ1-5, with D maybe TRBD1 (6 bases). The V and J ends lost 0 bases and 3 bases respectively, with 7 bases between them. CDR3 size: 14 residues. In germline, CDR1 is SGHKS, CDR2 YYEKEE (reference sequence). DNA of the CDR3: TGTGCCAGCAGCTTGGACAGGGACAATCAGCCCCAGCATTTT. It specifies CASSLDRDNQPQHF.

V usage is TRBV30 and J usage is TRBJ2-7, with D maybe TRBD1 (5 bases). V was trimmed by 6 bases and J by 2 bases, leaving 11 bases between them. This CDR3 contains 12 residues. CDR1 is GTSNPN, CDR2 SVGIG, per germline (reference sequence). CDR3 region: CACRQSTYEQYF. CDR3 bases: TGTGCCTGCAGACAGTCCACCTACGAGCAGTACTTC.

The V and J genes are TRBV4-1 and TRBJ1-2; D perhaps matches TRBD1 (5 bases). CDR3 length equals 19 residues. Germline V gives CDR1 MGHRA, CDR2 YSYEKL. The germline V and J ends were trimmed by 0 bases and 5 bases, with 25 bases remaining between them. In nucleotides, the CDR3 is TGCGCCAGCAGCCAAGATCATGGGGCCAAGGGTTTGAAGGGATATGGCTACACCTTC. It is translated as CASSQDHGAKGLKGYGYTF.

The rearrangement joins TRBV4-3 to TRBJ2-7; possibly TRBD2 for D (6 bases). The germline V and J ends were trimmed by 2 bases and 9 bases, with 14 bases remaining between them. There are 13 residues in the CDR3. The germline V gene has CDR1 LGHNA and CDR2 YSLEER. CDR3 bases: TGCGCCAGCAGCCAAAGGCGGGGCGCCGGGCAGTACTTC. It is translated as CASSQRRGAGQYF.

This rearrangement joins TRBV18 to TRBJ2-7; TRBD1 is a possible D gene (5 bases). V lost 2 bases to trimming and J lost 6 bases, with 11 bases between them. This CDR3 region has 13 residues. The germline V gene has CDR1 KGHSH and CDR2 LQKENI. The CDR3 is CASSPIGATEQYF. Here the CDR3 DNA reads TGTGCCAGCTCACCAATAGGGGCGACCGAGCAGTACTTC.

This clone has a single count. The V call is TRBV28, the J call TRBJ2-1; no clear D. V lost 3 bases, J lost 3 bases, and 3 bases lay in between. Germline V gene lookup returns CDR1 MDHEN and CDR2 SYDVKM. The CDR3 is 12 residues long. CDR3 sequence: CASSFNYNEQFF. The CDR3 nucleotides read TGTGCCAGCAGTTTCAACTACAATGAGCAGTTCTTC.

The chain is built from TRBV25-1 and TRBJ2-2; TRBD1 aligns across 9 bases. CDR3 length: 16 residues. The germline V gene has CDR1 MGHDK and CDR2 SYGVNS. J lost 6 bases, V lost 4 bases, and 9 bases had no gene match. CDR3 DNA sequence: TGTGCCAGCAGTGCTCCCGGGACAGGGAGCGCCGGGGAGCTGTTTTTT. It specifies CASSAPGTGSAGELFF.

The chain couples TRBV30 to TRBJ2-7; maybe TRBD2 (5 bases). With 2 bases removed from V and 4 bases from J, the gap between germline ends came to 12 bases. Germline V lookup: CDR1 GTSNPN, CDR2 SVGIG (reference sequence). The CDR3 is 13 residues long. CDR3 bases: TGTGCCTGGAGTTCAGGAGGAGGATACGAGCAGTACTTC. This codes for CAWSSGGGYEQYF.

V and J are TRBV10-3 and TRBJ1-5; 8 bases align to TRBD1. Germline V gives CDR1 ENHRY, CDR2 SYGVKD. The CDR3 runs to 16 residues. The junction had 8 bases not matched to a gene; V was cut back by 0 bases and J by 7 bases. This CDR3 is CAISESRTGFGQPQHF. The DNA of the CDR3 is TGTGCCATCAGTGAGTCCCGGACAGGGTTTGGACAGCCCCAGCATTTT.

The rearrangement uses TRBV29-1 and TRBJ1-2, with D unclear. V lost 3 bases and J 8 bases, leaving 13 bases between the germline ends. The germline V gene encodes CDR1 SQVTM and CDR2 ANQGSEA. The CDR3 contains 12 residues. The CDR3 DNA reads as TGCAGCGTTGAGTCTGGAGGGTCCGGCTACACCTTC. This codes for CSVESGGSGYTF.

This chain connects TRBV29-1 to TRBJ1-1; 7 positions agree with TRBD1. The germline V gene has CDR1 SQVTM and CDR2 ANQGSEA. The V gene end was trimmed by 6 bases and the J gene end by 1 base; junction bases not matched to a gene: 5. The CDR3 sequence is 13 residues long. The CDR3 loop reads CSVTRDRNTEAFF. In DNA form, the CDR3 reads TGCAGCGTGACTCGGGACAGGAACACTGAAGCTTTCTTT. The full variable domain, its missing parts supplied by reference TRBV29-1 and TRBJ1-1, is SAVISQKPSRDICQRGTSLTIQCQVDSQVTMMFWYRQQPGQSLTLIATANQGSEATYESGFVIDKFPISRPNLTFSTLTVSNMSPEDSSIYLCSVTRDRNTEAFFGQGTRLTVV.

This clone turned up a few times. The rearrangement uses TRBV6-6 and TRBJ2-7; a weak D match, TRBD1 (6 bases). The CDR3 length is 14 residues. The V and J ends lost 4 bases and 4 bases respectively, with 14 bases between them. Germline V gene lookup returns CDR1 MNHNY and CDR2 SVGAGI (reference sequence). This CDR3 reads CASSSQQGWYEQYF. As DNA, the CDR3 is TGTGCCAGCAGTTCCCAGCAGGGGTGGTACGAGCAGTACTTC.

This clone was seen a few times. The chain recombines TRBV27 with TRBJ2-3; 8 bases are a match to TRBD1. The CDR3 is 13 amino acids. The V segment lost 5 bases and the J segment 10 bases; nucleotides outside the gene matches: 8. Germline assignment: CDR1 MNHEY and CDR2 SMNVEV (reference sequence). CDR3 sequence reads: CASSGGTGRAQYF. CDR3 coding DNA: TGTGCCAGCAGTGGAGGGACAGGCAGAGCGCAGTATTTT.

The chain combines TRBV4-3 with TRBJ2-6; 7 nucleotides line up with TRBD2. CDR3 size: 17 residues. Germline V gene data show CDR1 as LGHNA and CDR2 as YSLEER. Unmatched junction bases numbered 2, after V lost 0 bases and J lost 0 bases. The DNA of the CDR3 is TGCGCCAGCAGCCAAGATCGCGGGAGCTCTGGGGCCAACGTCCTGACTTTC. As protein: CASSQDRGSSGANVLTF.

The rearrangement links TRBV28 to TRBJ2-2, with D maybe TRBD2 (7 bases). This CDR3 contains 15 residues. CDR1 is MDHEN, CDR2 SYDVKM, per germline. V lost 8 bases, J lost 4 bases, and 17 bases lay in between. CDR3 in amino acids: CASAGGGRATGELFF. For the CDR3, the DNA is TGTGCCAGCGCCGGAGGGGGGAGGGCCACCGGGGAGCTGTTTTTT. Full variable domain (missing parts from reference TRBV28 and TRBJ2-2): DVKVTQSSRYLVKRTGEKVFLECVQDMDHENMFWYRQDPGLGLRLIYFSYDVKMKEKGDIPEGYSVSREKKERFSLILESASTNQTSMYLCASAGGGRATGELFFGEGSRLTVL.

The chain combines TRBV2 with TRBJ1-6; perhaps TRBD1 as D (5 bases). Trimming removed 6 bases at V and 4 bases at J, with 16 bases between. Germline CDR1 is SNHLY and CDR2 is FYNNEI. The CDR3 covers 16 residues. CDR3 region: CASRSPGGPYNSPLHF. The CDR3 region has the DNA TGTGCCAGCAGGTCCCCGGGGGGTCCGTATAATTCACCCCTCCACTTT.

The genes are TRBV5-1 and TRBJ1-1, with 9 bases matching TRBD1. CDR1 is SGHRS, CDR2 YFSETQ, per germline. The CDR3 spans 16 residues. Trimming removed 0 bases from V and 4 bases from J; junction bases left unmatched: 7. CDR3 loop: CASSLAGTGLGTEAFF. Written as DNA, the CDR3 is TGCGCCAGCAGCTTGGCCGGGACAGGGCTAGGCACTGAAGCTTTCTTT.